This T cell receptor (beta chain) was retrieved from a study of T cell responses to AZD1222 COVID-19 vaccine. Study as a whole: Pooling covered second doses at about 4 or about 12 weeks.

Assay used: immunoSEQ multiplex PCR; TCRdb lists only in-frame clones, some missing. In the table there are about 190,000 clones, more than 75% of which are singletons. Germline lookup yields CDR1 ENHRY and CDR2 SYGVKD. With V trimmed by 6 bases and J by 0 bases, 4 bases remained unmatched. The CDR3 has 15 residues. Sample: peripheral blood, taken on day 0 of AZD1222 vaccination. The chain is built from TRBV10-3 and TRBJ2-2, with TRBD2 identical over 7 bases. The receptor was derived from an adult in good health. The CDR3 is CAIRRDYPNTGELFF. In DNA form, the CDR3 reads TGTGCCATCAGAAGGGACTACCCGAACACCGGGGAGCTGTTTTTT.